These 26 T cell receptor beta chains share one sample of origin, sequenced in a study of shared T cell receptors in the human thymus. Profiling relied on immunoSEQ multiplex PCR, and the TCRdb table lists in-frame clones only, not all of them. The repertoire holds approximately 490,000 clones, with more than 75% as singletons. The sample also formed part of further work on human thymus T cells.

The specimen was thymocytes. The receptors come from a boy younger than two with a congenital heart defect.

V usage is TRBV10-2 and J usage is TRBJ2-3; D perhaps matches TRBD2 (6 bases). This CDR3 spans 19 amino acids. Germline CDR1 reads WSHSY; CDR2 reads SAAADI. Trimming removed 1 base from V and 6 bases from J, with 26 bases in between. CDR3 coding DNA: TGCGCCAGCAGTGAGTTACATTCTATGTGGGAGGCGATAGGGGATACGCAGTATTTT. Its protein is CASSELHSMWEAIGDTQYF.

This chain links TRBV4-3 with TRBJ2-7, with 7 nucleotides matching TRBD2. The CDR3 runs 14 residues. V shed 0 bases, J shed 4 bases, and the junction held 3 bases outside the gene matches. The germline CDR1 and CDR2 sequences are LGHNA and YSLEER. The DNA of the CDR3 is TGCGCCAGCAGCCAAGAGGGCGGGAGTTACGAGCAGTACTTC. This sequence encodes CASSQEGGSYEQYF.

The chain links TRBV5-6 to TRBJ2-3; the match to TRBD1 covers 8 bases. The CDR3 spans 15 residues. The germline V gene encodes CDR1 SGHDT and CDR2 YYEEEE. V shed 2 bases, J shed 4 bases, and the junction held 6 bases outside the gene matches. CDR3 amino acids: CASSFQDRVPDTQYF. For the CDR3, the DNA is TGTGCCAGCAGCTTCCAGGACAGGGTCCCAGATACGCAGTATTTT.

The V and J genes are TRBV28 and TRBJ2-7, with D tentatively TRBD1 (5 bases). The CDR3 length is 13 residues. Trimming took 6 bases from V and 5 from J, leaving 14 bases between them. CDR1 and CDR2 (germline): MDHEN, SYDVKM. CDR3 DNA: TGTGCCAGCAGGTTTACCCAGGGAAACGAGCAGTACTTC. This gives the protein CASRFTQGNEQYF. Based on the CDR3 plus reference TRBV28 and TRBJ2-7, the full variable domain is DVKVTQSSRYLVKRTGEKVFLECVQDMDHENMFWYRQDPGLGLRLIYFSYDVKMKEKGDIPEGYSVSREKKERFSLILESASTNQTSMYLCASRFTQGNEQYFGPGTRLTVT.

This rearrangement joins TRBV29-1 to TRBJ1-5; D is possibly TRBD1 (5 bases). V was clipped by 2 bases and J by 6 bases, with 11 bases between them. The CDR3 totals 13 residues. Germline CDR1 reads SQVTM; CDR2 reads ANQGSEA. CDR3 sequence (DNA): TGCAGCGTTGAATCAGGGTCGGGTCAGCCCCAGCATTTT. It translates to CSVESGSGQPQHF. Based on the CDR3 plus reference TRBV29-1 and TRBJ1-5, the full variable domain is SAVISQKPSRDICQRGTSLTIQCQVDSQVTMMFWYRQQPGQSLTLIATANQGSEATYESGFVIDKFPISRPNLTFSTLTVSNMSPEDSSIYLCSVESGSGQPQHFGDGTRLSIL.

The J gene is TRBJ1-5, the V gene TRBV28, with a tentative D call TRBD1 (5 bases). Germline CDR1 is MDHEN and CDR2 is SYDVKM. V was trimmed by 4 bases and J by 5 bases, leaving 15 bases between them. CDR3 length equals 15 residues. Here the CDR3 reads CASSSPDGGDQPQHF. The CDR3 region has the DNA TGTGCCAGCAGTTCCCCTGACGGGGGAGATCAGCCCCAGCATTTT. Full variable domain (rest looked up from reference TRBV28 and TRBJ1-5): DVKVTQSSRYLVKRTGEKVFLECVQDMDHENMFWYRQDPGLGLRLIYFSYDVKMKEKGDIPEGYSVSREKKERFSLILESASTNQTSMYLCASSSPDGGDQPQHFGDGTRLSIL.

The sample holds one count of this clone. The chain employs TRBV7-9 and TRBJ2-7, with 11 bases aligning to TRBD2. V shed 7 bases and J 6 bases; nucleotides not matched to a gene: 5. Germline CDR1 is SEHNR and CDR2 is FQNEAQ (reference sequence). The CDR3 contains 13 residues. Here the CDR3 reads CASNSGGGREQYF. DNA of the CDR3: TGTGCCAGCAATAGCGGGGGGGGTCGCGAGCAGTACTTC.

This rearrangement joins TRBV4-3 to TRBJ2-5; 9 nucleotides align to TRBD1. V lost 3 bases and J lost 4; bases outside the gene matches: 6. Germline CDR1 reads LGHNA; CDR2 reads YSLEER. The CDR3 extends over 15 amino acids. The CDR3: CASSQLGQGRETQYF. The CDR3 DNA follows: TGCGCCAGCAGCCAGTTGGGACAGGGACGAGAGACCCAGTACTTC.

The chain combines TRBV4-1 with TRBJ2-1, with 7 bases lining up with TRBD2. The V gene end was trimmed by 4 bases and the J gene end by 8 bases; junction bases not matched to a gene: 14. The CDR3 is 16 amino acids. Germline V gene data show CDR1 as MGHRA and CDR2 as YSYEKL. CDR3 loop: CASSRGREGPFDEQFF. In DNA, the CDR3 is TGCGCCAGCAGCCGTGGTAGGGAGGGCCCGTTTGATGAGCAGTTCTTC.

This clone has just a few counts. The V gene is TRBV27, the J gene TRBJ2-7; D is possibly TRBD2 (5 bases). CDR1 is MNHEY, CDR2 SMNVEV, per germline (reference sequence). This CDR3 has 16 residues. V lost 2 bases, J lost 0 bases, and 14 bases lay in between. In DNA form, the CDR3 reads TGTGCCAGCAGTTTAGCGAGGCGGGCCCTCTCCTACGAGCAGTACTTC. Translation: CASSLARRALSYEQYF.

The CDR3 loop reads CASSPTSSYNEQFF. The CDR3 region has the DNA TGCGCCAGCAGTCCGACTAGCTCATACAATGAGCAGTTCTTC. V is TRBV10-2 and J is TRBJ2-1; 7 positions match TRBD2. The CDR3 has 14 amino acids. Trimming cost V 5 bases and J 4 bases; bases outside gene matches: 5. Looked up from germline, CDR1 is WSHSY and CDR2 is SAAADI.

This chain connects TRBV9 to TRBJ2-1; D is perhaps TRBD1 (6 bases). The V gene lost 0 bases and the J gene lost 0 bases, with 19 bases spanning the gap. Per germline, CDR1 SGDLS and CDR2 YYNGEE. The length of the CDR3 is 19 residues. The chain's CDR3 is CASSVEGRGQTRSYNEQFF. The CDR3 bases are TGTGCCAGCAGCGTAGAGGGGCGAGGACAGACGCGCTCCTACAATGAGCAGTTCTTC.

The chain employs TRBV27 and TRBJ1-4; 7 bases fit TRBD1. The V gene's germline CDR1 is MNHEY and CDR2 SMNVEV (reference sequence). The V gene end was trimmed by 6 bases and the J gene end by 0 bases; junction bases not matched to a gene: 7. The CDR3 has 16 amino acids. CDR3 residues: CASSLRGSATNEKLFF. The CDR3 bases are TGTGCCAGCAGCCTCAGGGGGAGCGCAACTAATGAAAAACTGTTTTTT.

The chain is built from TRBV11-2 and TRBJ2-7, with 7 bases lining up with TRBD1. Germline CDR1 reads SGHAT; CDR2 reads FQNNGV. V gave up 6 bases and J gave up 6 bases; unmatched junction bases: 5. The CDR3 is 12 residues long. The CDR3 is CASSPTGSEQYF. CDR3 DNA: TGTGCCAGCAGTCCGACAGGGAGCGAGCAGTACTTC.

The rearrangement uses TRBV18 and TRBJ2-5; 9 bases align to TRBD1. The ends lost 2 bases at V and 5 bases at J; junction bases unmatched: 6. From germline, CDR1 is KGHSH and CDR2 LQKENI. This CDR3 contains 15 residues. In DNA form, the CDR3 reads TGTGCCAGCTCACCAAAGGGGACAGGGAGGGAGACCCAGTACTTC. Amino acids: CASSPKGTGRETQYF.

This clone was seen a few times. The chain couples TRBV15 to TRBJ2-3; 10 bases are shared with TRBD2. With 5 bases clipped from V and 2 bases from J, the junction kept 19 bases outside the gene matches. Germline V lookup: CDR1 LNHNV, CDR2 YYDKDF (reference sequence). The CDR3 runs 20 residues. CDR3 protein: CATSSRPANLAGETTDTQYF. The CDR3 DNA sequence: TGTGCCACCAGCTCCCGACCGGCTAACCTAGCGGGGGAAACCACAGATACGCAGTATTTT.

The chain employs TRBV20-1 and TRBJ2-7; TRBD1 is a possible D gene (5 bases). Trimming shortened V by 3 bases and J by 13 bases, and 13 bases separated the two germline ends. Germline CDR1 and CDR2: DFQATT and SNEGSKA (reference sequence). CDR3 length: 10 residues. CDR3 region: CSASRTRAYF. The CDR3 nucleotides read TGCAGTGCTAGCCGGACAAGGGCATACTTC.

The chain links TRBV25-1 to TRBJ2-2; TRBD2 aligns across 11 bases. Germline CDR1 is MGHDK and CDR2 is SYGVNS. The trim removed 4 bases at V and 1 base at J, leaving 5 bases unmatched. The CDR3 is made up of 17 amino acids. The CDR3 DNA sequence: TGTGCCAGCAGTGGGCGTGGGACTAGCGGGAACACCGGGGAGCTGTTTTTT. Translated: CASSGRGTSGNTGELFF.

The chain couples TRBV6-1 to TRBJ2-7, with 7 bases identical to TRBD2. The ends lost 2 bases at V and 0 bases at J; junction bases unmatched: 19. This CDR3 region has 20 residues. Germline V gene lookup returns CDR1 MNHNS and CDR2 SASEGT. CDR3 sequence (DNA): TGTGCCAGCAGTGAAAAGGCAGGGAGGCTAGCGGCAGAACGCTCCTACGAGCAGTACTTC. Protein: CASSEKAGRLAAERSYEQYF.

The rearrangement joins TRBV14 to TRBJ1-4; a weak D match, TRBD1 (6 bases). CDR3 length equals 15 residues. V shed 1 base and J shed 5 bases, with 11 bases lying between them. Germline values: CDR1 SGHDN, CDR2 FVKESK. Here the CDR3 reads CASSQGTGRNEKLFF. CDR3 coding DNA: TGTGCCAGCAGCCAAGGAACAGGGCGGAATGAAAAACTGTTTTTT.

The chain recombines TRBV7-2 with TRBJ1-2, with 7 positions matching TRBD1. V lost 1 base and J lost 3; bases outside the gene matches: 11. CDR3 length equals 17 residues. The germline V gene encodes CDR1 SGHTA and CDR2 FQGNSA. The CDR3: CASSLGVWGQGDYGYTF. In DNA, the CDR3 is TGTGCCAGCAGCTTAGGAGTGTGGGGTCAGGGGGACTATGGCTACACCTTC.

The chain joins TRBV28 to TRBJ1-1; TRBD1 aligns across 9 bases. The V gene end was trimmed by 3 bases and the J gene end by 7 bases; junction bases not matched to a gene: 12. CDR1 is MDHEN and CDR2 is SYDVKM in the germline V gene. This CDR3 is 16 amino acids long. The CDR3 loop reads CASSFCGDRVILEAFF. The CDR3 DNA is TGTGCCAGCAGTTTTTGTGGGGACAGGGTTATCCTTGAAGCTTTCTTT.

Here the CDR3 reads CASSPGQSYEQYF. The DNA of the CDR3 is TGTGCCAGCAGCCCCGGACAGTCCTACGAGCAGTACTTC. The chain employs TRBV5-6 and TRBJ2-7, with D maybe TRBD1 (6 bases). The CDR3 runs to 13 residues. V was pared by 4 bases and J by 1 base, with 9 bases between. CDR1 is SGHDT and CDR2 is YYEEEE in the germline V gene.

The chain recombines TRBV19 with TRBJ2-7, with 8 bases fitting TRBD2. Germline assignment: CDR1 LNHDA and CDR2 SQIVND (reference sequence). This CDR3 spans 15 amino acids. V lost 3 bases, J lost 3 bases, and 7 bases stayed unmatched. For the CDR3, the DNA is TGTGCCAGTAGTATTTCAGCGGGAGAACGCTACGAGCAGTACTTC. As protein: CASSISAGERYEQYF.

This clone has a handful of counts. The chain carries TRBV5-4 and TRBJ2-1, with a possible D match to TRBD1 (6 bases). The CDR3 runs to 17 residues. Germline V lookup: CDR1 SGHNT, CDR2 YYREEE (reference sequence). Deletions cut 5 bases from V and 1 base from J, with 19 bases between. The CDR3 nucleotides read TGTGCCAGCAGGGGAGCGGACAGAGCCTATTCCTACAATGAGCAGTTCTTC. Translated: CASRGADRAYSYNEQFF.

For the CDR3, the DNA is TGTGCCAGCAGTGTAGGTGGAGATCTGCCCCGGGGCTACGAGCAGTACTTC. As protein: CASSVGGDLPRGYEQYF. This chain connects TRBV25-1 to TRBJ2-7; weak D call: TRBD2 (5 bases). Germline CDR1 is MGHDK and CDR2 is SYGVNS. Between the trimmed V and J ends, which lost 4 bases and 3 bases, there was a span of 22 bases. The CDR3 is 17 residues long.